Shown below are 22 T cell receptor beta chains from a single sample sequenced in a study of blood T cell repertoires in COVID-19. Assay: immunoSEQ multiplex PCR; the TCRdb copy retains only in-frame clones and omits some. The sample carries about 15,000 clones, over 75% recorded once. Sequencing was performed on peripheral blood. The origin of the receptors is a human donor in a cohort sampled during active COVID-19.

This clone was seen just once. This chain joins TRBV14 and TRBJ2-3, with 8 bases that match TRBD1. CDR1 and CDR2 from the germline V gene are SGHDN and FVKESK. J lost 12 bases, V lost 4 bases, and 6 bases had no gene match. The CDR3 is 12 amino acids. The CDR3 sequence: CASSPQGALQYF. The CDR3 coding sequence is TGTGCCAGCAGCCCGCAGGGGGCCCTCCAGTATTTT.

This clone was counted a single time. The chain uses TRBV3-1 (or the pseudogene TRBV3-2) and TRBJ2-5; 7 bases match TRBD2. This CDR3 is built from 16 residues. The germline V gene has CDR1 LGHDT and CDR2 YNNKEL (reference sequence). Trimming at V came to 1 base and at J to 1 base, leaving 6 bases not matched to a gene. Here the CDR3 reads CASSQGLAVSQETQYF. The CDR3 DNA reads as TGTGCCAGCAGCCAAGGGCTAGCGGTATCCCAAGAGACCCAGTACTTC.

The chain employs TRBV12-3 or TRBV12-4 and TRBJ1-1, with TRBD1 as a possible D gene (6 bases). Trimming left V 2 bases short and J 11 bases short, with 12 bases between. The CDR3 is 12 amino acids. The DNA of the CDR3 is TGTGCCAGCAGTTTATACAGGGCTAGTGCTTTCTTT. Amino acid sequence: CASSLYRASAFF.

V and J are TRBV5-1 and TRBJ2-7, with a possible D match to TRBD1 (5 bases). CDR3 length: 12 amino acids. V was pared by 3 bases and J by 2 bases, with 6 bases between. Germline CDR1 and CDR2: SGHRS and YFSETQ. CDR3: CASSSGTYEQYF. In DNA, the CDR3 is TGCGCCAGCAGCTCAGGGACCTACGAGCAGTACTTC.

The V and J genes are TRBV5-1 and TRBJ2-7, with TRBD2 matching 10 bases. Germline assignment: CDR1 SGHRS and CDR2 YFSETQ. J gave up 4 bases and V 4 bases, and 2 bases lay outside the gene matches. The length of the CDR3 is 13 residues. The CDR3 protein is CASSPAGGYEQYF. The CDR3 DNA sequence: TGCGCCAGCAGCCCAGCGGGGGGGTACGAGCAGTACTTC.

The chain recombines TRBV11-2 with TRBJ2-3; D possibly corresponds to TRBD2 (6 bases). Germline CDR1 and CDR2: SGHAT and FQNNGV. V gave up 3 bases and J gave up 0 bases, with 13 bases separating them. This CDR3 contains 16 residues. CDR3 protein: CASSLQAGVSTDTQYF. The CDR3 nucleotides read TGTGCCAGCAGCTTGCAAGCGGGCGTCAGCACAGATACGCAGTATTTT.

The chain employs TRBV11-2 and TRBJ2-2, with 11 bases matching TRBD1. Germline lookup yields CDR1 SGHAT and CDR2 FQNNGV. After removal of 5 bases from V and 1 base from J, the junction contained 3 bases not matched to a gene. The CDR3 has 16 amino acids. The chain's CDR3 is CASSPGTGGNTGELFF. CDR3 in DNA: TGTGCCAGCAGCCCCGGGACAGGGGGGAACACCGGGGAGCTGTTTTTT.

The chain uses TRBV6-5 and TRBJ1-3, with 9 nucleotides matching TRBD1. Losses at the gene ends were 5 bases for V and 4 bases for J; bases not matched to a gene: 6. Germline V gene lookup returns CDR1 MNHEY and CDR2 SVGAGI. CDR3 length: 15 amino acids. The CDR3 spells CASSPQQGAGNTIYF. The CDR3 region has the DNA TGTGCCAGCAGTCCTCAACAGGGGGCAGGAAACACCATATATTTT.

This rearrangement joins TRBV9 to TRBJ1-3; D may be TRBD1 (6 bases). From germline, CDR1 is SGDLS and CDR2 YYNGEE. CDR3 length: 16 residues. The ends were cut back, 3 bases at V and 3 bases at J, with 16 bases in the middle. CDR3 sequence reads: CASSAQASRGGNTIYF. The CDR3 nucleotides are TGTGCCAGCAGCGCCCAAGCTAGCAGGGGTGGAAACACCATATATTTT.

The chain is built from TRBV5-1 and TRBJ2-6; D ambiguous. This CDR3 region has 14 residues. Germline V CDR1 and CDR2: SGHRS, YFSETQ. The V end lost 2 bases, the J end lost 3 bases, and 6 bases lay between the germline ends. The DNA for the CDR3 is TGCGCCAGCAGCTTTAACAGTGGGGCCAACGTCCTGACTTTC. Translating it yields CASSFNSGANVLTF.

Worth noting for this clone: The same CDR3 can be traced to other DNA sequences in this sample. This chain links TRBV7-9 with TRBJ2-1; TRBD2 is a possible D gene (6 bases). The CDR3 is made up of 13 amino acids. Germline V gene data show CDR1 as SEHNR and CDR2 as FQNEAQ (reference sequence). V was cut by 8 bases and J by 8 bases, with 16 bases left in between. The CDR3 loop is CASGGGGRDEQFF. CDR3 DNA: TGTGCCAGCGGCGGTGGGGGGAGAGATGAGCAGTTCTTC.

The chain joins TRBV5-6 to TRBJ2-1; D call uncertain. V was shortened by 1 base and J by 10 bases, with 6 bases between the two germline ends. The germline V gene encodes CDR1 SGHDT and CDR2 YYEEEE. CDR3 length equals 11 residues. CDR3 DNA sequence: TGTGCCAGCAGCTTGCTGCAGGAGCAGTTCTTC. It translates to CASSLLQEQFF. The full variable domain, completed using reference TRBV5-6 and TRBJ2-1, is DAGVTQSPTHLIKTRGQQVTLRCSPKSGHDTVSWYQQALGQGPQFIFQYYEEEERQRGNFPDRFSGHQFPNYSSELNVNALLLGDSALYLCASSLLQEQFFGPGTRLTVL.

The J gene is TRBJ1-1, the V gene TRBV6-5, with 9 positions matching TRBD1. V gave up 2 bases and J gave up 5 bases; unmatched junction bases: 3. Germline assignment: CDR1 MNHEY and CDR2 SVGAGI. This CDR3 is 14 amino acids long. DNA for the CDR3: TGTGCCAGCAGTTACCGGGACAGGGCGACTGAAGCTTTCTTT. Its translation is CASSYRDRATEAFF.

This chain joins TRBV10-3 and TRBJ2-2; TRBD1 is a possible D gene (7 bases). V was shortened by 6 bases and J by 4 bases, with 15 bases between the two germline ends. Germline V lookup: CDR1 ENHRY, CDR2 SYGVKD. This CDR3 contains 15 residues. CDR3 loop: CAIREGGQLTGELFF. The CDR3 nucleotides read TGTGCCATCAGAGAGGGGGGACAGCTCACCGGGGAGCTGTTTTTT.

V is TRBV14 and J is TRBJ2-7; 7 bases map to TRBD1. CDR3 length: 14 amino acids. Looked up from germline, CDR1 is SGHDN and CDR2 is FVKESK. The V and J ends lost 2 bases and 3 bases, in that order; junction bases with no gene match: 4. DNA for the CDR3: TGTGCCAGCAGCCAAAACCAGGGGGACTACGAGCAGTACTTC. Residues: CASSQNQGDYEQYF.

This sequence joins TRBV29-1 and TRBJ1-1, with D perhaps TRBD1 (5 bases). CDR1 is SQVTM and CDR2 is ANQGSEA in the germline V gene. Trimming removed 7 bases from V and 2 bases from J, with 11 bases in between. This CDR3 has 12 residues. The CDR3 DNA reads TGCAGCGCCCGACAGACCAACACTGAAGCTTTCTTT. Translating it yields CSARQTNTEAFF.

The chain combines TRBV5-4 with TRBJ2-1; 9 bases agree with TRBD1. Per germline, CDR1 SGHNT and CDR2 YYREEE (reference sequence). The CDR3 length is 18 residues. The J segment lost 7 bases and the V segment lost 2 bases, leaving 16 bases of the junction unmatched. The DNA for the CDR3 is TGTGCCAGCAGCTTAAGAAGTACGGGGACAGGGCGTCGGAATGAGCAGTTCTTC. Translation gives CASSLRSTGTGRRNEQFF. Looking up the rest from reference TRBV5-4 and TRBJ2-1 gives the full variable domain: ETGVTQSPTHLIKTRGQQVTLRCSSQSGHNTVSWYQQALGQGPQFIFQYYREEENGRGNFPPRFSGLQFPNYSSELNVNALELDDSALYLCASSLRSTGTGRRNEQFFGPGTRLTVL.

This clone showed up just once. The V gene is TRBV7-9, the J gene TRBJ1-1; TRBD1 might be the D (6 bases). This CDR3 has 13 amino acids. Trimming removed 3 bases from V and 6 bases from J, with 11 bases in between. The germline CDR1 and CDR2 sequences are SEHNR and FQNEAQ (reference sequence). The CDR3 sequence: CASSFVQGSEAFF. CDR3 nucleotide sequence: TGTGCCAGCAGCTTTGTACAGGGTTCTGAAGCTTTCTTT. The variable domain in full, completed from reference TRBV7-9 and TRBJ1-1, reads DTGVSQNPRHKITKRGQNVTFRCDPISEHNRLYWYRQTLGQGPEFLTYFQNEAQLEKSRLLSDRFSAERPKGSFSTLEIQRTEQGDSAMYLCASSFVQGSEAFFGQGTRLTVV.

This clone was counted once. The J gene is TRBJ1-4, the V gene TRBV6-5; no clear D. The CDR3 is 14 amino acids. Trimming cost V 6 bases and J 4 bases, with 12 bases left between them. The germline CDR1 and CDR2 sequences are MNHEY and SVGAGI. The CDR3 DNA sequence: TGTGCCAGCAGACTTGGGTCTAGTAATGAAAAACTGTTTTTT. It encodes CASRLGSSNEKLFF.

The chain has TRBV19 and TRBJ1-1; the D gene is possibly TRBD1 (5 bases). Looked up from germline, CDR1 is LNHDA and CDR2 is SQIVND (reference sequence). This CDR3 has 14 amino acids. The germline V and J ends were trimmed by 6 bases and 4 bases, with 15 bases remaining between them. Here the CDR3 DNA reads TGTGCCAGTAGCCAAACCCGCGGGGCCACTGAAGCTTTCTTT. Translation gives CASSQTRGATEAFF.

The sample holds a few counts of this clone. J is TRBJ1-6 and V is TRBV5-1; no clear D gene. Trimming took 3 bases from V and 8 from J, leaving 12 bases between them. Per germline, CDR1 SGHRS and CDR2 YFSETQ. The CDR3 is 14 amino acids. In nucleotides, the CDR3 is TGCGCCAGCAGCTCAGAGTTTGCGGATTCACCCCTCCACTTT. The encoded protein is CASSSEFADSPLHF.

The V gene is TRBV7-2, the J gene TRBJ1-6; maybe TRBD1 (5 bases). CDR1 is SGHTA, CDR2 FQGNSA, per germline. CDR3 length: 17 residues. The ends were cut back, 1 base at V and 0 bases at J, with 10 bases in the middle. The CDR3 DNA follows: TGTGCCAGCAGCTTAGGGAGGGGAAGCTCCTATAATTCACCCCTCCACTTT. Protein sequence: CASSLGRGSSYNSPLHF.